This TCR beta chain was observed in a study of blood T cells in healthy people across ages. A J-beta primer mix and a sample-barcoded 5' primer were used in a second PCR of roughly 7 to 12 cycles. TCRdb itself ran the 5' RACE reads through MiXCR, one entry per CDR3 protein. This table holds 600,000 or so distinct CDR3 sequences, under 55% found once. Between the trimmed V and J ends, which lost 8 bases and 1 base, there was a span of 9 bases. Germline CDR1 and CDR2: SGHAT and FQNNGV. The CDR3 spans 14 residues. Every participating donor contributed 7.5 to 10 milliliters of peripheral blood through a draw.

Specimen: blood. This sequence was found in a man at least 80 years old in good health. V usage is TRBV11-2 and J usage is TRBJ2-6, with D hard to call. The chain's CDR3 is CASFGGSGANVLTF. In DNA form, the CDR3 reads TGTGCCAGCTTTGGTGGTTCTGGGGCCAACGTCCTGACTTTC.